This T cell receptor beta chain was identified during a study of STAT3 mutations in large granular lymphocyte leukemia. Overall study findings and caveats: Treatment regimens differed across patients between samplings. In T-cell large granular lymphocyte leukemia, about half of patients showed multiple immunodominant subclonotypes. No sample exists from the first appearance of each clone. Some patients had persisting codominant clonotypes that could mask small clones.

Turning to this clone: The antigen remains unidentified.

CDR3 length: 14 amino acids. J lost 6 bases, V lost 3 bases, and 4 bases had no gene match. Germline V CDR1 and CDR2: LNHNV, YYDKDF (reference sequence). Produced via immunoSEQ multiplex PCR; TCRdb's table is partial and in-frame only. This sample carries roughly 46,000 clones, around 80% of them seen once, and the ten largest clones take less than 0.55%. The sequencing input was PBMCs. The clonotype was recovered from a human donor with T large granular lymphocyte leukemia. Some clones in this sample may be carry-over from other donors' samples. The genes are TRBV15 and TRBJ1-1; TRBD1 matches 10 bases. CDR3 residues: CATSRDRGSAEAFF. Written as DNA, the CDR3 is TGTGCCACCAGCAGGGACAGGGGGTCCGCTGAAGCTTTCTTT.